This is a list of T cell receptor beta chains from one sample in a study of beta chain features in type 1 diabetes. Profiled with immunoSEQ multiplex PCR; TCRdb holds only in-frame clones, not every one. Found here are hundreds of thousands of clones, around 28% of them singletons; the top ten hold around 0.065%. The source material was naive CD4+ T cells from blood. These receptors were taken from a man between 18 and 29 years old in good health. CDR3s include the opening cysteine and the closing phenylalanine or tryptophan. The order of the fields is clone size, V gene, D gene, J gene, CDR3 DNA, CDR3 protein. The D gene is left open where the match is weak. The size entry is marked missing in some rows and otherwise reads once, few, many or a size class.

once	TRBV29-1	TRBD2	TRBJ2-3	TGCAGCGTGTGCGGGACTAGCGGGTTCACAGATACGCAGTATTTT	CSVCGTSGFTDTQYF
.	TRBV30	TRBD2	TRBJ2-5	TGTGCCTGGAGTATGGTAGCGGGAGTCAAAGAGACCCAGTACTTC	CAWSMVAGVKETQYF
few	TRBV30	.	TRBJ1-2	TGTGCCTGGAGCCTAAGGTCACGGGACTATGGCTACACCTTC	CAWSLRSRDYGYTF
.	TRBV18	.	TRBJ1-1	TGTGCCAGCTCATCGACAGAGAGGACTGAAGCTTTCTTT	CASSSTERTEAFF
few	TRBV19	.	TRBJ2-1	TGTGCCAGTAATAGGGACTCCACCTACAATGAGCAGTTCTTC	CASNRDSTYNEQFF
.	TRBV18	TRBD1	TRBJ1-5	TGTGCCAGCTCACCTGGAGACAGGGGGCATAGCAATCAGCCCCAGCATTTT	CASSPGDRGHSNQPQHF
.	TRBV4-1	TRBD1	TRBJ2-7	TGCGCCAGCAGGAGGACAGGGGGCTCCTACGAGCAGTACTTC	CASRRTGGSYEQYF
few	TRBV30	.	TRBJ1-2	TGTGCCTGGAGTGTTGGCAGGGGCCTCAGATATGGCTACACCTTC	CAWSVGRGLRYGYTF
few	TRBV2	TRBD1	TRBJ2-3	TGTGCCAGCAGGGGCAGGGGGCAGATAGATACGCAGTATTTT	CASRGRGQIDTQYF
.	TRBV7-2	.	TRBJ2-1	TGTGCCAGCAGCTTCTCGAGCTCCTACAATGAGCAGTTCTTC	CASSFSSSYNEQFF
few	TRBV29-1	.	TRBJ2-5	TGCAGCGTTGTCGGACCGGAAGAGACCCAGTACTTC	CSVVGPEETQYF
.	TRBV10-2	.	TRBJ1-1	TGCGCCAGCAGGAACCTCCCGGGGGCGCAGGGAACTGAAGCTTTCTTT	CASRNLPGAQGTEAFF
few	TRBV29-1	.	TRBJ2-7	TGCAGCGTAGGACGAGCTGGTTACGAGCAGTACTTC	CSVGRAGYEQYF
.	TRBV7-8	.	TRBJ2-1	TGTGCCAGCAGCTTAACGGTGACCCCGAGCTCCTACAATGAGCAGTTCTTC	CASSLTVTPSSYNEQFF
few	TRBV7-2	TRBD2	TRBJ2-7	TGTGCCAGCAGCTTAGTAAGGACTAGCGGGGGCTACGAGCAGTACTTC	CASSLVRTSGGYEQYF
few	TRBV5-1	.	TRBJ1-1	TGCGCCAGCAGCTTGGCCGGCAGGGTGTACACTGAAGCTTTCTTT	CASSLAGRVYTEAFF
.	TRBV29-1	.	TRBJ1-1	TGCAGCGTTTCCACGGGTTTGTGGCCGTTT	CSVSTGLWPF
few	TRBV15	TRBD1	TRBJ2-5	TGTGCCACCAGCAGAGATAGGACAGGGGGCGAGACCCAGTACTTC	CATSRDRTGGETQYF
.	TRBV15	TRBD2	TRBJ2-1	TGTGCCACCAGCAGAGATCGGACTAGCGCCCACAATGAGCAGTTCTTC	CATSRDRTSAHNEQFF
few	TRBV29-1	TRBD1	TRBJ2-5	TGCAGCGGGGGACAGGGCGAGGAGACCCAGTACTTC	CSGGQGEETQYF
few	TRBV29-1	.	TRBJ2-7	TGCAGCGTTGAAATGACCTACGAGCAGTACTTC	CSVEMTYEQYF
.	TRBV7-2	.	TRBJ2-1	TGTGCCAGCAGCTTAGTATGGGGTGCCTACAATGAGCAGTTCTTC	CASSLVWGAYNEQFF
.	TRBV7-9	TRBD2	TRBJ2-5	TGTGCCAGCAGCTCTCTAGCGGCCTCGTCCCAAGAGACCCAGTACTTC	CASSSLAASSQETQYF
few	TRBV7-8	.	TRBJ2-3	TGTGCCAGCAGCTTCCTAGAGGCAGATACGCAGTATTTT	CASSFLEADTQYF
.	TRBV7-9	.	TRBJ2-1	TGTGCCAGCAGCAGAGACAGGGAGGACATCTACAATGAGCAGTTCTTC	CASSRDREDIYNEQFF
few	TRBV30	TRBD2	TRBJ2-5	TGTGCCTGGAGTGTACGAAGGACTAGCGGGAGTGAAGAGACCCAGTACTTC	CAWSVRRTSGSEETQYF
.	TRBV5-4	TRBD1	TRBJ2-1	TGTGCCAGCAGCCGGACAGGGAACGATGAGCAGTTCTTC	CASSRTGNDEQFF
.	TRBV4-3	.	TRBJ1-2	TGCGCCAGCAGCCAAGGGAACTATGGCTACACCTTC	CASSQGNYGYTF
few	TRBV9	.	TRBJ2-1	TGTGCCAGCAGCGTAGAAGCTAGGAACAATGAGCAGTTCTTC	CASSVEARNNEQFF
.	TRBV29-1	.	TRBJ1-1	TGCAGCGTTGTAAGGTTGAACACTGAAGCTTTCTTT	CSVVRLNTEAFF
.	TRBV15	.	TRBJ2-6	TGTGCCACCGGATCTGAGGCCAACGTCCTGACTTTC	CATGSEANVLTF
few	TRBV30	.	TRBJ1-1	TGTGCCTGGGTGACACAGAACACTGAAGCTTTCTTT	CAWVTQNTEAFF
.	TRBV5-1	TRBD2	TRBJ2-1	TGCGCCAGCAGCCAAGGACTAGCGGGAGTTGGTGAGCAGTTCTTC	CASSQGLAGVGEQFF
few	TRBV10-3	TRBD2	TRBJ2-7	TGTGCCATCAGTCACACTACTAGCGGGGGCGGCTACGAGCAGTACTTC	CAISHTTSGGGYEQYF
few	TRBV9	.	TRBJ1-3	TGTGCCAGCAGCGTAGCGGCACAAAACACCATATATTTT	CASSVAAQNTIYF
.	TRBV15	.	TRBJ2-3	TGTGCCACCAGCAAATTTAGCGTGGTAGCAGATACGCAGTATTTT	CATSKFSVVADTQYF
.	TRBV30	TRBD1	TRBJ1-2	TGTGCCTGGGGTAGACAGGGCGGCTATGGCTACACCTTC	CAWGRQGGYGYTF
.	TRBV5-1	.	TRBJ2-2	TGCGCCAGCAGCTGGACAGTGAACACCGGGGAGCTGTTTTTT	CASSWTVNTGELFF